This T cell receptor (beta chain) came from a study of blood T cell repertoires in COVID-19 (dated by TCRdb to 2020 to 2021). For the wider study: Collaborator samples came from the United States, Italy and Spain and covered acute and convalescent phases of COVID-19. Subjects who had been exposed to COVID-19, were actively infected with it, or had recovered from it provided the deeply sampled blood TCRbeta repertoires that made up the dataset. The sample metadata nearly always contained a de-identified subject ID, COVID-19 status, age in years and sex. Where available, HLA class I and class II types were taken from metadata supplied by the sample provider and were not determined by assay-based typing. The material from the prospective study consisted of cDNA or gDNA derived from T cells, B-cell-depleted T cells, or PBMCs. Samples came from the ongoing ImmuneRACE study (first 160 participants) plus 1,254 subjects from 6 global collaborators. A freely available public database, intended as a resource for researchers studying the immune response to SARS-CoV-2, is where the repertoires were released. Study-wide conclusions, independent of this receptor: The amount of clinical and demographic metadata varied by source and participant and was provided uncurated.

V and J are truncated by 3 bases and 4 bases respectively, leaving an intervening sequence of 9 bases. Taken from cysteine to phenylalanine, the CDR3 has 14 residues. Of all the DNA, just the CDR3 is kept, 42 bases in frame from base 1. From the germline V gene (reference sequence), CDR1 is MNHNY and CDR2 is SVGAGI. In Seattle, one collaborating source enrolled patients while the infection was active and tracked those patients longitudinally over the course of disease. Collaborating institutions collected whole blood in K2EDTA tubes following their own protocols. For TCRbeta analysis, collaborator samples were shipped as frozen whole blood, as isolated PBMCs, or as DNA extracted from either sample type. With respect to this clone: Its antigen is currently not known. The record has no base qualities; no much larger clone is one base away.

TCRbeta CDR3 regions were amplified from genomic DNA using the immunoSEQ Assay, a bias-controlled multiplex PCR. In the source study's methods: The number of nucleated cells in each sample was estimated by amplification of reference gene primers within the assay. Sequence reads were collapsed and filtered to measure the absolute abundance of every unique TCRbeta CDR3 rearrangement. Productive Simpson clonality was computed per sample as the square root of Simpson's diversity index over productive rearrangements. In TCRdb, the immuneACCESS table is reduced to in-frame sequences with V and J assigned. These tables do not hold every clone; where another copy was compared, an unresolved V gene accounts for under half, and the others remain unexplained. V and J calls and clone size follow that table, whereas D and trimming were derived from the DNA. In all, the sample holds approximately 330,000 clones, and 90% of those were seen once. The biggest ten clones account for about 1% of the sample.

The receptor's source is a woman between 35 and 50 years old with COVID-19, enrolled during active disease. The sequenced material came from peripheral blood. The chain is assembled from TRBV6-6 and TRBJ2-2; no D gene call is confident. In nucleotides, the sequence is TGTGCCAGCAGTTATTCACAGTCCACCGGGGAGCTGTTTTTT. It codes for CASSYSQSTGELFF.